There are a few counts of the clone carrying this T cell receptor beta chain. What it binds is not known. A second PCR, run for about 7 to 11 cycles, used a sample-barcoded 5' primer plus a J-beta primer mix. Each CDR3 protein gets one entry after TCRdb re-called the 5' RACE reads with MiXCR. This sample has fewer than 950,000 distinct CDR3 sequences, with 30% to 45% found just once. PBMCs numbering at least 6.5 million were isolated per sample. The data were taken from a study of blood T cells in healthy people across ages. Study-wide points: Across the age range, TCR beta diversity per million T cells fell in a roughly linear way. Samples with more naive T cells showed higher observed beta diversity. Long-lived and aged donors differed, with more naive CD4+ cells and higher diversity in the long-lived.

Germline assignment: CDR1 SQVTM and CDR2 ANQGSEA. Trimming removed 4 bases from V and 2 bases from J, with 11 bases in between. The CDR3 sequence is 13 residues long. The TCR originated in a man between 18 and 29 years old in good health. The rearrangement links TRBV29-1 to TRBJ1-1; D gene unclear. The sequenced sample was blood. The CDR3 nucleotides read TGCAGCGTTGCCAGACCGATAAACACTGAAGCTTTCTTT. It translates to CSVARPINTEAFF. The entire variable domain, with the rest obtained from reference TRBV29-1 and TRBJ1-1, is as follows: SAVISQKPSRDICQRGTSLTIQCQVDSQVTMMFWYRQQPGQSLTLIATANQGSEATYESGFVIDKFPISRPNLTFSTLTVSNMSPEDSSIYLCSVARPINTEAFFGQGTRLTVV.